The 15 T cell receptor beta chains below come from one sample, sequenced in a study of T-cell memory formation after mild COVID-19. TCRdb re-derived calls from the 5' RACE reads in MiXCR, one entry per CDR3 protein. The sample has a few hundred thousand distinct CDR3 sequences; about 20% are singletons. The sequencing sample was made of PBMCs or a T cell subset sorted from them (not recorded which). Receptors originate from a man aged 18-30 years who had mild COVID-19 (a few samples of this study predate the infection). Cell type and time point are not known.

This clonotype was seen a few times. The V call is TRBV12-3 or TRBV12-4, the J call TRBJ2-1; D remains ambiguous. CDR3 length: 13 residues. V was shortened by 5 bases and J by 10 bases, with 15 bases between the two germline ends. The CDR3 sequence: CASSIRRAREQFF. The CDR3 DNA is TGTGCCAGCAGTATTCGAAGGGCCAGGGAGCAGTTCTTC.

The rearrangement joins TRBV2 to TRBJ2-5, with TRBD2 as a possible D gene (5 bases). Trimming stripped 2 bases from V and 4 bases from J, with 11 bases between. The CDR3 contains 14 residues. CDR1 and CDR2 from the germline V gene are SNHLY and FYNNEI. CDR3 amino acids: CASSETAGGETQYF. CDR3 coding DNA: TGTGCCAGCAGTGAAACGGCAGGAGGAGAGACCCAGTACTTC.

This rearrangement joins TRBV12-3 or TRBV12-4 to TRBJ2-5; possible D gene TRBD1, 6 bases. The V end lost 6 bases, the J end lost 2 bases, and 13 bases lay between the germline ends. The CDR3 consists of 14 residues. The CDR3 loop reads CASRRSDRQETQYF. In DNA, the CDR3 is TGTGCCAGCAGGCGATCCGACAGGCAAGAGACCCAGTACTTC.

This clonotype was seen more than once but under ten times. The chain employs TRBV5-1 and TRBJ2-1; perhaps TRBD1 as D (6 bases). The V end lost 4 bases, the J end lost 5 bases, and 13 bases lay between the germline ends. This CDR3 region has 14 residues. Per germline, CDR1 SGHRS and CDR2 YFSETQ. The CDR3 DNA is TGCGCCAGCAGCCTAGCAGGGGACCACAATGAGCAGTTCTTC. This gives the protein CASSLAGDHNEQFF.

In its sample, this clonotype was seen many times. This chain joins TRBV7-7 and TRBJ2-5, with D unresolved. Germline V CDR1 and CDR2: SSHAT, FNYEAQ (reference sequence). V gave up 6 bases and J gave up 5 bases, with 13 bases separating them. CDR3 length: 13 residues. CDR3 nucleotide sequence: TGTGCCAGCAGTCCAGTCATCGGGGAGACCCAGTACTTC. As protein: CASSPVIGETQYF.

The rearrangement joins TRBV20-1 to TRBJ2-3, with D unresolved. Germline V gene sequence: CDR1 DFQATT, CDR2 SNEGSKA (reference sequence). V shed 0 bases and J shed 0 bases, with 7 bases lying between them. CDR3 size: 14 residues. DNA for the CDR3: TGCAGTGCTAGAGATGCCGGGAGCACAGATACGCAGTATTTT. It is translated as CSARDAGSTDTQYF.

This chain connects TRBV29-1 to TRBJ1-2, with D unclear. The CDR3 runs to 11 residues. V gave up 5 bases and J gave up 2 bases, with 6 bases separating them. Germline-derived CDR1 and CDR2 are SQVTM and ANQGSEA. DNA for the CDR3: TGCAGCGTTCAGGTGAACTATGGCTACACCTTC. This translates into CSVQVNYGYTF.

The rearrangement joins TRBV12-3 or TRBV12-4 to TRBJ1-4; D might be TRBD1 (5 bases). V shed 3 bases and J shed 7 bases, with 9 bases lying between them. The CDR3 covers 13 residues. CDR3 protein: CASSFRDGEKLFF. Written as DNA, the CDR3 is TGTGCCAGCAGTTTCAGGGACGGTGAAAAACTGTTTTTT.

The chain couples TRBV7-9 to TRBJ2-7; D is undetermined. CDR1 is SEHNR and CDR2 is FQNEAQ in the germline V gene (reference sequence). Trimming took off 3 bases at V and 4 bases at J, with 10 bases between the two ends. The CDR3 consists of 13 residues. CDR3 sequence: CASSFMGRYEQYV. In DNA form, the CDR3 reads TGTGCCAGCAGCTTTATGGGCCGATACGAGCAGTACGTC.

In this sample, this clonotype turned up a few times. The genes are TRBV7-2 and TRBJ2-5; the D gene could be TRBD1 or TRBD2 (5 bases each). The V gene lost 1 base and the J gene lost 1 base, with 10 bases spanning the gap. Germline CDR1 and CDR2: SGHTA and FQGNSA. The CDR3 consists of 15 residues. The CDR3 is CASSLEQGPQETQYF. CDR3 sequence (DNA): TGTGCCAGCAGCTTAGAGCAGGGACCCCAAGAGACCCAGTACTTC.

The CDR3 DNA sequence: TGTGCCAGCAGTTACTCGTTAGCCGAAAATTCACCCCTCCACTTT. As protein: CASSYSLAENSPLHF. The chain links TRBV6-2 or TRBV6-3 to TRBJ1-6; D remains ambiguous. Germline V gives CDR1 MNHEY, CDR2 SVGEGT. V was trimmed by 0 bases and J by 7 bases, leaving 10 bases between them. This CDR3 is built from 15 residues.

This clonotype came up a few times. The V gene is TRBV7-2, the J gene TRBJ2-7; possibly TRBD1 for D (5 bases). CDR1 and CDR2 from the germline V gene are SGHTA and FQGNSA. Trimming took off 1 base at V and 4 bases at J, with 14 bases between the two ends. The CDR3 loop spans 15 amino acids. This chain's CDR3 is CASSLVAGNLYEQYV. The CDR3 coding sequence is TGTGCCAGCAGCTTAGTGGCAGGGAATCTGTACGAGCAGTACGTC.

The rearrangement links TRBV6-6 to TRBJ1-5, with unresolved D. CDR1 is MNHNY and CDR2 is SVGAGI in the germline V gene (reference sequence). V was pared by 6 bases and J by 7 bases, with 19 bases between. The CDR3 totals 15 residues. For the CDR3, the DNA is TGTGCCAGCAGGGCACAAACTCGCCACCCGCAGCCCCAGCATTTT. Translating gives CASRAQTRHPQPQHF.

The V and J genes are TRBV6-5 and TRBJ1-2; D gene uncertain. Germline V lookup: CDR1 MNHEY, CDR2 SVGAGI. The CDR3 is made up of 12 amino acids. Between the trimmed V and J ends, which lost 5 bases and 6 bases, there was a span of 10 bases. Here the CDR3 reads CASSNPSDGYTF. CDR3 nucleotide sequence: TGTGCCAGCAGTAACCCCTCCGATGGCTACACCTTC.

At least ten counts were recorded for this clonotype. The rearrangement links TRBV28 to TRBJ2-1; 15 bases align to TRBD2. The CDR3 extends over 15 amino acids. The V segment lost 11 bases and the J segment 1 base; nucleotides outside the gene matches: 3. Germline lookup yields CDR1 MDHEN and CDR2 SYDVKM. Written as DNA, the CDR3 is TGTGCCGGACTAGCGGGGGGGAGATCCTACAATGAGCAGTTCTTC. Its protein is CAGLAGGRSYNEQFF.